These 21 T cell receptor beta chains came from one sample sequenced in a study of blood T cell repertoires in COVID-19. The data were produced by immunoSEQ multiplex PCR, yet TCRdb's version contains in-frame clones alone and is incomplete. This repertoire shows tens of thousands of clones, 65% to 85% found once; its top ten account for approximately 5.1%. Sequencing was carried out using peripheral blood. The receptors derive from a woman older than 75 with active or convalescent COVID-19.

The rearrangement links TRBV6-1 to TRBJ2-2; possibly TRBD2 for D (6 bases). This CDR3 comprises 16 residues. Germline CDR1 MNHNS, CDR2 SASEGT. Between the trimmed V and J ends, which lost 0 bases and 0 bases, there was a span of 8 bases. The chain's CDR3 is CASSEASGSNTGELFF. The CDR3 DNA reads as TGTGCCAGCAGTGAAGCTAGCGGATCGAACACCGGGGAGCTGTTTTTT.

The chain is built from TRBV2 and TRBJ2-1; TRBD1 matches 9 bases. With 3 bases clipped from V and 2 bases from J, the junction kept 2 bases outside the gene matches. The CDR3 loop spans 15 amino acids. Germline V CDR1 and CDR2: SNHLY, FYNNEI. CDR3 protein: CASSERQGAYNEQFF. CDR3 DNA sequence: TGTGCCAGCAGTGAGAGACAGGGGGCCTACAATGAGCAGTTCTTC.

The chain links TRBV5-1 to TRBJ2-5, with 9 bases lining up with TRBD1. V was clipped by 4 bases and J by 4 bases; unmatched bases: 11. The germline V gene has CDR1 SGHRS and CDR2 YFSETQ. The CDR3 spans 16 residues. The CDR3 DNA follows: TGCGCCAGCAGCCCAAACCTACAGGGGGCTGGAGAGACCCAGTACTTC. It encodes CASSPNLQGAGETQYF.

This chain links TRBV7-8 with TRBJ2-1; TRBD2 matches 7 bases. This CDR3 region has 16 residues. V gave up 1 base and J gave up 6 bases; unmatched junction bases: 9. CDR1 is SGHVS, CDR2 FQNEAQ, per germline. This CDR3 reads CASSLDPRGSLNEQFF. The DNA of the CDR3 is TGTGCCAGCAGCTTAGACCCTCGCGGGAGCCTCAATGAGCAGTTCTTC.

A remark on this clone: The sample carries other DNA sequences with the same CDR3. The J gene is TRBJ1-4, the V gene TRBV27, with D unclear. Germline lookup yields CDR1 MNHEY and CDR2 SMNVEV (reference sequence). Trimming removed 5 bases from V and 3 bases from J, with 7 bases in between. The CDR3 has 13 amino acids. The CDR3 loop reads CASSPNSNEKLFF. CDR3 coding DNA: TGTGCCAGCAGTCCCAACTCTAATGAAAAACTGTTTTTT.

The chain recombines TRBV29-1 with TRBJ1-1, with 10 bases matching TRBD1. V was clipped by 5 bases and J by 3 bases; unmatched bases: 6. Germline lookup yields CDR1 SQVTM and CDR2 ANQGSEA. CDR3 length: 14 amino acids. The CDR3 loop reads CSVQLGTGDTEAFF. The CDR3 bases are TGCAGCGTTCAACTTGGGACAGGGGACACTGAAGCTTTCTTT.

The table lists this clone with a count of one. V and J are TRBV7-3 and TRBJ2-3; the match to TRBD2 covers 13 bases. V dropped 1 base and J dropped 0; count of bases not matched to a gene: 13. This CDR3 spans 21 amino acids. The germline V gene encodes CDR1 SGHTA and CDR2 FQGTGA. Here the CDR3 reads CASSLNPIMTSGGTSTDTQYF. DNA of the CDR3: TGTGCCAGCAGCTTAAACCCGATCATGACTAGCGGGGGGACTAGCACAGATACGCAGTATTTT.

The chain is built from TRBV7-2 and TRBJ1-2; the match to TRBD1 covers 7 bases. The length of the CDR3 is 14 residues. J gave up 3 bases and V 4 bases, and 5 bases lay outside the gene matches. Germline loops: CDR1 SGHTA, CDR2 FQGNSA. The CDR3 loop reads CASSYGTDYYGYTF. CDR3 coding DNA: TGTGCCAGCAGCTACGGGACAGACTACTATGGCTACACCTTC. The full variable domain, completed using reference TRBV7-2 and TRBJ1-2, is GAGVSQSPSNKVTEKGKDVELRCDPISGHTALYWYRQSLGQGLEFLIYFQGNSAPDKSGLPSDRFSAERTGGSVSTLTIQRTQQEDSAVYLCASSYGTDYYGYTFGSGTRLTVV.

The gene calls are TRBV27 and TRBJ1-1; 8 bases map to TRBD1. CDR3 length equals 18 residues. Germline V gene sequence: CDR1 MNHEY, CDR2 SMNVEV (reference sequence). J lost 0 bases, V lost 3 bases, and 12 bases had no gene match. Here the CDR3 reads CASSFSSRGLSVNTEAFF. The CDR3 bases are TGTGCCAGCAGTTTCAGTTCCAGGGGGCTAAGCGTGAACACTGAAGCTTTCTTT.

This clone appeared once. J is TRBJ1-4 and V is TRBV27; perhaps TRBD1 as D (5 bases). The CDR3 spans 15 residues. Trimming took off 3 bases at V and 8 bases at J, with 16 bases between the two ends. CDR1 and CDR2 (germline): MNHEY, SMNVEV (reference sequence). The CDR3 loop reads CASSFFGSRGEKLFF. The CDR3 DNA is TGTGCCAGCAGTTTCTTTGGCAGCCGGGGGGAAAAACTGTTTTTT.

The rearrangement uses TRBV19 and TRBJ1-1; 9 positions agree with TRBD1. V was pared by 6 bases and J by 7 bases, with 12 bases of the junction left unmatched. CDR1 and CDR2 from the germline V gene are LNHDA and SQIVND (reference sequence). CDR3 size: 15 residues. This chain's CDR3 is CASRRQTGGEVEAFF. CDR3 nucleotide sequence: TGTGCCAGTAGGCGACAAACAGGGGGCGAGGTTGAAGCTTTCTTT.

The V call is TRBV7-9, the J call TRBJ2-1, with D possibly TRBD2 on 6 matching bases. There are 15 residues in the CDR3. V gave up 5 bases and J gave up 5 bases, with 16 bases separating them. Germline CDR1 SEHNR, CDR2 FQNEAQ (reference sequence). In nucleotides, the CDR3 is TGTGCCAGCAGCCTGTTGGGACTTAACCACAATGAGCAGTTCTTC. Translating gives CASSLLGLNHNEQFF.

The chain combines TRBV19 with TRBJ2-1; D remains unclear. CDR3 length equals 12 residues. V was pared by 5 bases and J by 6 bases, with 8 bases between. Germline-derived CDR1 and CDR2 are LNHDA and SQIVND (reference sequence). The CDR3 is CASSDNFNEQFF. CDR3 sequence (DNA): TGTGCCAGTAGTGACAACTTCAATGAGCAGTTCTTC.

The rearrangement uses TRBV18 and TRBJ2-4, with no clear D. The V gene's germline CDR1 is KGHSH and CDR2 LQKENI. The CDR3 covers 15 residues. Trimming cost V 0 bases and J 1 base, with 7 bases left between them. The CDR3 sequence is CASSPPSFAKNIQYF. CDR3 DNA sequence: TGTGCCAGCTCACCACCGAGCTTCGCCAAAAACATTCAGTACTTC. Looking up the rest from reference TRBV18 and TRBJ2-4 gives the full variable domain: NAGVMQNPRHLVRRRGQEARLRCSPMKGHSHVYWYRQLPEEGLKFMVYLQKENIIDESGMPKERFSAEFPKEGPSILRIQQVVRGDSAAYFCASSPPSFAKNIQYFGAGTRLSVL.

The chain carries TRBV7-2 and TRBJ1-1, with TRBD1 matching over 7 bases. This CDR3 has 14 amino acids. CDR1 and CDR2 (germline): SGHTA, FQGNSA. The ends lost 3 bases at V and 7 bases at J; junction bases unmatched: 8. CDR3 nucleotides: TGTGCCAGCAGCTTTGGGACAGTCTATCTTGAAGCTTTCTTT. Its protein product is CASSFGTVYLEAFF. Supplemented by reference TRBV7-2 and TRBJ1-1, the full variable domain reads GAGVSQSPSNKVTEKGKDVELRCDPISGHTALYWYRQSLGQGLEFLIYFQGNSAPDKSGLPSDRFSAERTGGSVSTLTIQRTQQEDSAVYLCASSFGTVYLEAFFGQGTRLTVV.

This clone was seen only a few times. The chain couples TRBV12-3 or TRBV12-4 to TRBJ1-3; D call uncertain. Between the trimmed V and J ends, which lost 1 base and 8 bases, there was a span of 3 bases. The CDR3 sequence is 11 residues long. This CDR3 is CASSLVDTIYF. The CDR3 nucleotides are TGTGCCAGCAGTTTAGTCGACACCATATATTTT.

This sequence joins TRBV10-3 and TRBJ1-5; D might be TRBD1 (5 bases). V lost 5 bases, J lost 3 bases, and 11 bases lay in between. This CDR3 comprises 14 residues. CDR1 and CDR2 from the germline V gene are ENHRY and SYGVKD. In DNA form, the CDR3 reads TGTGCCATCAGTCGGGAGGGGAACAATCAGCCCCAGCATTTT. Protein sequence: CAISREGNNQPQHF.

J is TRBJ2-3 and V is TRBV20-1; unclear D gene. CDR1 DFQATT and CDR2 SNEGSKA come from the germline V gene (reference sequence). The CDR3 has 11 residues. Trimming left V 2 bases short and J 10 bases short, with 10 bases between. For the CDR3, the DNA is TGCAGTGCTAGACCCCTAGAGGCGCAGTATTTT. Its protein product is CSARPLEAQYF.

The rearrangement uses TRBV5-1 and TRBJ1-5; 7 bases agree with TRBD1. Germline CDR1 and CDR2: SGHRS and YFSETQ. CDR3 length equals 18 residues. Trimming removed 3 bases from V and 0 bases from J; junction bases left unmatched: 12. In DNA, the CDR3 is TGCGCCAGCAGCTGGAAGCGGAACAGGGGTTATAGCAATCAGCCCCAGCATTTT. As protein: CASSWKRNRGYSNQPQHF.

This clone was detected only once. The chain couples TRBV2 to TRBJ1-1; TRBD1 might be the D (6 bases). V lost 7 bases and J lost 2, with 17 bases in between. Germline V lookup: CDR1 SNHLY, CDR2 FYNNEI. The CDR3 runs 15 residues. The CDR3 sequence is CASTEVGTPNTEAFF. CDR3 DNA: TGTGCCAGCACCGAGGTCGGGACACCTAACACTGAAGCTTTCTTT.

The chain combines TRBV19 with TRBJ2-7; weak D call: TRBD1 (6 bases). This CDR3 has 14 residues. Germline V CDR1 and CDR2: LNHDA, SQIVND (reference sequence). V was pared by 5 bases and J by 3 bases, with 14 bases between. The CDR3 loop reads CASSLQGWGYEQYF. DNA of the CDR3: TGTGCCAGTAGTCTACAGGGATGGGGCTACGAGCAGTACTTC.